Listed below are T cell receptor beta chains from one sample, sequenced in a study of T cell responses to AZD1222 COVID-19 vaccine. TCRdb's table, derived via immunoSEQ multiplex PCR, lists solely in-frame clones and lacks some. The table lists over 150,000 clones, about 91% of them singletons. The specimen was peripheral blood, collected on day 0 of MenACWY control vaccination. The receptors stem from an adult in good health. CDR3s include the opening cysteine and the closing phenylalanine or tryptophan. D genes are given only for firm matches. A row's size may be missing; if present it is once, few, many or a size class.

j_call: TRBJ1-5; d_call: TRBD1; clone_size: -; v_call: TRBV30; cdr3_nt: TGTGCCTGGACCACAGGGGGCGCCGGGCAGCCCCAGCATTTT; cdr3_aa: CAWTTGGAGQPQHF
j_call: TRBJ2-5; d_call: -; clone_size: once; v_call: TRBV6-5; cdr3_nt: TGTGCCAGCAGTTACTCGATAACAGAGCAAGAGACCCAGTACTTC; cdr3_aa: CASSYSITEQETQYF
j_call: TRBJ2-7; d_call: TRBD1; clone_size: -; v_call: TRBV5-6; cdr3_nt: TGTGCCAGCAGCCTGGGACAGAGCCCTCAGGTCGAGCAGTACTTC; cdr3_aa: CASSLGQSPQVEQYF
j_call: TRBJ1-3; d_call: TRBD1; clone_size: -; v_call: TRBV28; cdr3_nt: TGTGCCAGCAGCCCCACAGGGGGGACTTATGGAAACACCATATATTTT; cdr3_aa: CASSPTGGTYGNTIYF
j_call: TRBJ2-6; d_call: TRBD2; clone_size: -; v_call: TRBV29-1; cdr3_nt: TGCAGCGCCAAGCCGGCGGGGGGCGCCGGGGCCAACGTCCTGACTTTC; cdr3_aa: CSAKPAGGAGANVLTF
j_call: TRBJ2-1; d_call: TRBD2; clone_size: -; v_call: TRBV19; cdr3_nt: TGTGCCAGGGATCTAGCGGGAGTCTACAATGAGCAGTTCTTC; cdr3_aa: CARDLAGVYNEQFF
j_call: TRBJ2-7; d_call: -; clone_size: -; v_call: TRBV27; cdr3_nt: TGTGCCAGCAGTCCCGGGACACTGGGCGAGCAGTACTTC; cdr3_aa: CASSPGTLGEQYF
j_call: TRBJ1-2; d_call: -; clone_size: -; v_call: TRBV14; cdr3_nt: TGTGCCAGCAGCCAAGAGGGATTTAACTATGGCTACACCTTC; cdr3_aa: CASSQEGFNYGYTF
j_call: TRBJ2-3; d_call: TRBD2; clone_size: -; v_call: TRBV27; cdr3_nt: TGTGCCAGCAGTTTACGAGGACTAGCGGGATTCGGGACAGATACGCAGTATTTT; cdr3_aa: CASSLRGLAGFGTDTQYF
j_call: TRBJ2-5; d_call: TRBD1; clone_size: -; v_call: TRBV19; cdr3_nt: TGTGCCAGTACCCTAAGTTGGGACAGCGAAGAGACCCAGTACTTC; cdr3_aa: CASTLSWDSEETQYF
j_call: TRBJ1-5; d_call: -; clone_size: -; v_call: TRBV19; cdr3_nt: TGTGCCAGGCCTACGGTGGGTGTCGGGGGGACCTATAGCAATCAGCCCCAGCATTTT; cdr3_aa: CARPTVGVGGTYSNQPQHF
j_call: TRBJ1-6; d_call: TRBD1; clone_size: -; v_call: TRBV4-3; cdr3_nt: TGCGCCAGCAGCCAAGACAGGGGGCATAATTCACCCCTCCACTTT; cdr3_aa: CASSQDRGHNSPLHF
j_call: TRBJ1-3; d_call: -; clone_size: once; v_call: TRBV10-3; cdr3_nt: TGTGCCATCATGGATGATCGTTATTCCTCTGGAAACACCATATATTTT; cdr3_aa: CAIMDDRYSSGNTIYF
j_call: TRBJ2-7; d_call: TRBD2; clone_size: -; v_call: TRBV6-1; cdr3_nt: TGTGCCAGCAGATCCCTAGCGGCGCTGGTAAACGAGCAGTACTTC; cdr3_aa: CASRSLAALVNEQYF
j_call: TRBJ2-5; d_call: -; clone_size: -; v_call: TRBV25-1; cdr3_nt: TGTGCCAGCAGTGAATTCGCGGGGCAACAAGAGACCCAGTACTTC; cdr3_aa: CASSEFAGQQETQYF
j_call: TRBJ1-2; d_call: -; clone_size: -; v_call: TRBV16; cdr3_nt: TGTGCCAGCAGCCAAGGGAGAGAGGGCTACACCTTC; cdr3_aa: CASSQGREGYTF
j_call: TRBJ1-3; d_call: -; clone_size: -; v_call: TRBV9; cdr3_nt: TGTGCCAGCAGCGCCAGATCCAGGAGCTCTGGAAACACCATATATTTT; cdr3_aa: CASSARSRSSGNTIYF
j_call: TRBJ1-5; d_call: -; clone_size: -; v_call: TRBV7-8; cdr3_nt: TGTGCCAGCAGCTCCGGACGCACAGGGACGGCTCAGCCCCAGCATTTT; cdr3_aa: CASSSGRTGTAQPQHF
j_call: TRBJ1-1; d_call: -; clone_size: -; v_call: TRBV15; cdr3_nt: TGTGCCACCAGCAGGCTACAACGGGCCAGTGGCCCTGAAGCTTTCTTT; cdr3_aa: CATSRLQRASGPEAFF
j_call: TRBJ1-6; d_call: TRBD1; clone_size: -; v_call: TRBV4-2; cdr3_nt: TGTGCCAGCAGCCCAGGGGGGACTACCTATAATTCACCCCTCCACTTT; cdr3_aa: CASSPGGTTYNSPLHF
j_call: TRBJ2-1; d_call: TRBD2; clone_size: -; v_call: TRBV7-3; cdr3_nt: TGTGCCAGCAGCTTAAAGGCGGGGGTCTCCTACAATGAGCAGTTCTTC; cdr3_aa: CASSLKAGVSYNEQFF
j_call: TRBJ2-1; d_call: TRBD1; clone_size: -; v_call: TRBV6-2/TRBV6-3; cdr3_nt: TGTGCCAGCAGTTCCGATACGGGACAGGGATACAATGAGCAGTTCTTC; cdr3_aa: CASSSDTGQGYNEQFF
j_call: TRBJ2-1; d_call: TRBD1; clone_size: -; v_call: TRBV3-1/TRBV3-2; cdr3_nt: TGTGCCAGCACTAAAACAGGGGGTATCGACAATGAGCAGTTCTTC; cdr3_aa: CASTKTGGIDNEQFF
j_call: TRBJ1-4; d_call: -; clone_size: -; v_call: TRBV28; cdr3_nt: TGTGCCAGCACGAGGGGAAACGAAAAACTGTTTTTT; cdr3_aa: CASTRGNEKLFF
j_call: TRBJ1-6; d_call: -; clone_size: -; v_call: TRBV7-3; cdr3_nt: TGTGCCAGCAGCCAGGGGCGCGGGAATTCACCCCTCCACTTT; cdr3_aa: CASSQGRGNSPLHF
j_call: TRBJ2-5; d_call: TRBD2; clone_size: -; v_call: TRBV9; cdr3_nt: TGTGCCAGCAGCCGCGGGAGAAGTCAAGAGACCCAGTACTTC; cdr3_aa: CASSRGRSQETQYF
j_call: TRBJ2-2; d_call: -; clone_size: -; v_call: TRBV10-3; cdr3_nt: TGTGCCATCAGTGGGCTAGCGCGTACCGGGGAGCTGTTTTTT; cdr3_aa: CAISGLARTGELFF
j_call: TRBJ2-3; d_call: TRBD1; clone_size: -; v_call: TRBV9; cdr3_nt: TGTGCCAGCAGCTCCAGCACAGGGGGCGCAGATACGCAGTATTTT; cdr3_aa: CASSSSTGGADTQYF
j_call: TRBJ1-1; d_call: -; clone_size: -; v_call: TRBV19; cdr3_nt: TGTGCCAGTAGTATAGTAGGGGAGGCTTTCTTT; cdr3_aa: CASSIVGEAFF
j_call: TRBJ2-7; d_call: -; clone_size: -; v_call: TRBV7-2; cdr3_nt: TGTGCCAGCAGCTTAGTAGCGACCTACGAGCAGTACTTC; cdr3_aa: CASSLVATYEQYF
j_call: TRBJ1-6; d_call: -; clone_size: -; v_call: TRBV9; cdr3_nt: TGTGCCAGCAGCGCAGCGGGGGGAGGCAATTCACCCCTCCACTTT; cdr3_aa: CASSAAGGGNSPLHF